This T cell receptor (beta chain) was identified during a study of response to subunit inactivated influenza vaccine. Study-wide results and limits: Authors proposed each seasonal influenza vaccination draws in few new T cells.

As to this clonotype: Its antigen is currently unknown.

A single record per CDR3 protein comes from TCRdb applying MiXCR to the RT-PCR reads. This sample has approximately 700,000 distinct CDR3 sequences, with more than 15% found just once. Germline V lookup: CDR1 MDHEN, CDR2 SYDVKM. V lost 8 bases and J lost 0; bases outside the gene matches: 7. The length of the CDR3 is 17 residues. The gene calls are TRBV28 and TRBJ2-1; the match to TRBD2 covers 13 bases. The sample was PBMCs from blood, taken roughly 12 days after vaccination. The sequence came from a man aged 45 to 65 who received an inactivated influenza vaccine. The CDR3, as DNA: TGTGCCAGCGCCGGACTAGCGGGAGCGGTCTCCTACAATGAGCAGTTCTTC. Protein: CASAGLAGAVSYNEQFF.